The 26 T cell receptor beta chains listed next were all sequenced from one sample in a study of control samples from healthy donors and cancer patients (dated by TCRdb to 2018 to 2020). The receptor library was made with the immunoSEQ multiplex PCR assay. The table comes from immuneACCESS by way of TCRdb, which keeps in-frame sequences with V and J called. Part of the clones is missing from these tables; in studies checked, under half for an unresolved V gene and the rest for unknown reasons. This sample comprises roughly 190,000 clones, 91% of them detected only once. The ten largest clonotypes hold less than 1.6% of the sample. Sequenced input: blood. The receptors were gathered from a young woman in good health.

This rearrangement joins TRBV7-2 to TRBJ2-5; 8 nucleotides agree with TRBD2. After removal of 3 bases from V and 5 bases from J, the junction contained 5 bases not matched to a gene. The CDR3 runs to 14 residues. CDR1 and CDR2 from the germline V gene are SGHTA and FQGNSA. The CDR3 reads CASSFYGGAETQYF. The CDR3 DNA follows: TGTGCCAGCAGCTTTTACGGGGGGGCCGAGACCCAGTACTTC.

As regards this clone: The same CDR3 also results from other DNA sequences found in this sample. CDR3 residues: CASSFPGSSYEQYF. In DNA, the CDR3 is TGTGCCAGCAGTTTCCCCGGGAGCTCCTACGAGCAGTACTTC. The rearrangement uses TRBV28 and TRBJ2-7, with D maybe TRBD2 (6 bases). Trimming shortened V by 3 bases and J by 0 bases, and 9 bases separated the two germline ends. This CDR3 comprises 14 residues. CDR1 and CDR2 (germline): MDHEN, SYDVKM.

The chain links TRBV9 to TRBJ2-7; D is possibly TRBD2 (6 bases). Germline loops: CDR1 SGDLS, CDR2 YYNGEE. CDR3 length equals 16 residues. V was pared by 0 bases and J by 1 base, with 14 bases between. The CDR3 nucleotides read TGTGCCAGCAGCGTAGCCTCTAGCGCGCTTTCCTACGAGCAGTACTTC. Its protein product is CASSVASSALSYEQYF. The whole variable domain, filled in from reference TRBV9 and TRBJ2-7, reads DSGVTQTPKHLITATGQRVTLRCSPRSGDLSVYWYQQSLDQGLQFLIQYYNGEERAKGNILERFSAQQFPDLHSELNLSSLELGDSALYFCASSVASSALSYEQYFGPGTRLTVT.

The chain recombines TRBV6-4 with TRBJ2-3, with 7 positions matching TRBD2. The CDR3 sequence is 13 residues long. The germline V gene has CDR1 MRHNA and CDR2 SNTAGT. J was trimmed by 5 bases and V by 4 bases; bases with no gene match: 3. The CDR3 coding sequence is TGTGCCAGCAGTGCGGGGGGAGAAGATACGCAGTATTTT. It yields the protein CASSAGGEDTQYF.

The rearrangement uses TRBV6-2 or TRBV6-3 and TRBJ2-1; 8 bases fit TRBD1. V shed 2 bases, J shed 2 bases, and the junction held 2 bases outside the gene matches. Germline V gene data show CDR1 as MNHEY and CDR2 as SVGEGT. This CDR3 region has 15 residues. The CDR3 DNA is TGTGCCAGCAGTTACAGGGGACAGGCCTACAATGAGCAGTTCTTC. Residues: CASSYRGQAYNEQFF.

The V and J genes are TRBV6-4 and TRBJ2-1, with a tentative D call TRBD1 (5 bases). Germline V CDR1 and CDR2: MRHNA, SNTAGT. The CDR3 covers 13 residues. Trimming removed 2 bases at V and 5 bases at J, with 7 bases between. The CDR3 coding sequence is TGTGCCAGCAGTGACAAGGGGAACAATGAGCAGTTCTTC. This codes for CASSDKGNNEQFF.

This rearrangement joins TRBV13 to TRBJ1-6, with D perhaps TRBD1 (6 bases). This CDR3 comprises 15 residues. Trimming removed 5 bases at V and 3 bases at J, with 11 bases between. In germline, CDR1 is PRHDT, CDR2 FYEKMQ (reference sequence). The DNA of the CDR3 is TGTGCCAGCAGCCCCAGGGGCCTCTATAATTCACCCCTCCACTTT. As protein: CASSPRGLYNSPLHF.

CDR3 residues: CASSPATGAGTSSYNEQFF. In DNA form, the CDR3 reads TGTGCCAGCAGCCCTGCGACAGGGGCTGGGACGAGCTCCTACAATGAGCAGTTCTTC. The chain employs TRBV7-2 and TRBJ2-1, with 8 bases lining up with TRBD1. Trimming removed 5 bases from V and 0 bases from J; junction bases left unmatched: 15. This CDR3 region has 19 residues. Looked up from germline, CDR1 is SGHTA and CDR2 is FQGNSA.

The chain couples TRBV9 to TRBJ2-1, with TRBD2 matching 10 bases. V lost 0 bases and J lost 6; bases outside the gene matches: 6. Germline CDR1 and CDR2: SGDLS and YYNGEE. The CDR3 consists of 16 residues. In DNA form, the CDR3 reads TGTGCCAGCAGCGTAGGGGCTAGCGGGAGTTTCAATGAGCAGTTCTTC. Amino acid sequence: CASSVGASGSFNEQFF.

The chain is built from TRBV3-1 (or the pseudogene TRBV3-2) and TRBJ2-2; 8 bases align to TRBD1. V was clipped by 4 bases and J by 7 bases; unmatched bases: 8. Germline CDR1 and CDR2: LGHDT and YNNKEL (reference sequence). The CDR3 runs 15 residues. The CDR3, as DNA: TGTGCCAGCAGCCCGAAGACAGGGGAAGTCGGGGAGCTGTTTTTT. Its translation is CASSPKTGEVGELFF.

CDR3 DNA: TGTGCCAGCAGTGCAGGGGGGGAGACCCAGTACTTC. Protein sequence: CASSAGGETQYF. V is TRBV2 and J is TRBJ2-5, with TRBD1 as a possible D gene (7 bases). The germline V and J ends were trimmed by 4 bases and 5 bases, with 8 bases remaining between them. This CDR3 spans 12 amino acids. Germline loops: CDR1 SNHLY, CDR2 FYNNEI.

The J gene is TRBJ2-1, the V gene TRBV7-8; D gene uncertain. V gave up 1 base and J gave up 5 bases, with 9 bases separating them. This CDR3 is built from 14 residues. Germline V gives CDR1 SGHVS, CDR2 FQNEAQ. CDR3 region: CASSLGPHNNEQFF. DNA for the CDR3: TGTGCCAGCAGCTTAGGGCCACATAACAATGAGCAGTTCTTC.

Here the CDR3 DNA reads TGTGCCACCAGCAGAGACAGGGGGAGCGAAAAACTGTTTTTT. Translating it yields CATSRDRGSEKLFF. The chain carries TRBV15 and TRBJ1-4; TRBD1 matches at 7 bases. The germline V gene has CDR1 LNHNV and CDR2 YYDKDF (reference sequence). Trimming cost V 0 bases and J 8 bases; bases outside gene matches: 3. The CDR3 extends over 14 amino acids.

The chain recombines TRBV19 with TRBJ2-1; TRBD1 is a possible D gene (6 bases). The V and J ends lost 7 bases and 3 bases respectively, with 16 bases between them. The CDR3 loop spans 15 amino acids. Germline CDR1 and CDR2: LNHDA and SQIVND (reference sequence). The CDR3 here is CASKLREGGYNEQFF. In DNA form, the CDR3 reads TGTGCCAGTAAACTTCGTGAAGGGGGCTACAATGAGCAGTTCTTC. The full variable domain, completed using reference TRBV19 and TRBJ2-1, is DGGITQSPKYLFRKEGQNVTLSCEQNLNHDAMYWYRQDPGQGLRLIYYSQIVNDFQKGDIAEGYSVSREKKESFPLTVTSAQKNPTAFYLCASKLREGGYNEQFFGPGTRLTVL.

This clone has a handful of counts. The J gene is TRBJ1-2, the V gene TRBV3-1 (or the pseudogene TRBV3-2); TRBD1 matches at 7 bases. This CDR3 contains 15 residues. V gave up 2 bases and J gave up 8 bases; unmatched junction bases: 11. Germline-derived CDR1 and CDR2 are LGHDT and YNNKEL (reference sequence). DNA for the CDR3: TGTGCCAGCAGCCAATCGGACAGGAAGTCGTACGGCTACACCTTC. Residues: CASSQSDRKSYGYTF.

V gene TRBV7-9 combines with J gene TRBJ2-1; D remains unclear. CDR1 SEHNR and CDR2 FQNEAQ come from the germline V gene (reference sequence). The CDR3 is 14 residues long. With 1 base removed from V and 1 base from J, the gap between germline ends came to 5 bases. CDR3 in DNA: TGTGCCAGCAGCTTAGAGGGTTCCTACAATGAGCAGTTCTTC. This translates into CASSLEGSYNEQFF.

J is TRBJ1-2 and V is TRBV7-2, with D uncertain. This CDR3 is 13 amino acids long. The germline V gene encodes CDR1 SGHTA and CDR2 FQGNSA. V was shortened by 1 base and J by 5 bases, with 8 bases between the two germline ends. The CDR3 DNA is TGTGCCAGCAGCTTAGGGTCTTATTATGGCTACACCTTC. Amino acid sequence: CASSLGSYYGYTF.

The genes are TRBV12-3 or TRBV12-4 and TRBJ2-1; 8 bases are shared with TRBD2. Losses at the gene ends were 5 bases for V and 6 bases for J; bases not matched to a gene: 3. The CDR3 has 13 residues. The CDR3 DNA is TGTGCCAGCAGTCAGGGACTAGTCAATGAGCAGTTCTTC. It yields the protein CASSQGLVNEQFF.

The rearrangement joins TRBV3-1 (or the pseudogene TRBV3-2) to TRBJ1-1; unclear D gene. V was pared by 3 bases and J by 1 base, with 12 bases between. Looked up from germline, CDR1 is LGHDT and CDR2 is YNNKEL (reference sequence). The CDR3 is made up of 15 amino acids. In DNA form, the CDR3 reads TGTGCCAGCAGCCAGGCCGACCGGGGGAACACTGAAGCTTTCTTT. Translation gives CASSQADRGNTEAFF.

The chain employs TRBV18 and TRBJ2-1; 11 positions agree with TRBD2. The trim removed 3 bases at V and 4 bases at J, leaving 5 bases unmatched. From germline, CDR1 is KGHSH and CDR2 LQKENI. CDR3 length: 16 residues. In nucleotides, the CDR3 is TGTGCCAGCTCACCGAACATAGCGGGAGGGTACAATGAGCAGTTCTTC. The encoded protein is CASSPNIAGGYNEQFF.

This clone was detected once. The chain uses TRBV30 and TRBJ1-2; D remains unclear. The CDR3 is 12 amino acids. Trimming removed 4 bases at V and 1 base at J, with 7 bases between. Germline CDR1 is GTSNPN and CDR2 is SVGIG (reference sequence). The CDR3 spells CAWNLFNYGYTF. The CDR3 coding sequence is TGTGCCTGGAACCTGTTTAACTATGGCTACACCTTC.

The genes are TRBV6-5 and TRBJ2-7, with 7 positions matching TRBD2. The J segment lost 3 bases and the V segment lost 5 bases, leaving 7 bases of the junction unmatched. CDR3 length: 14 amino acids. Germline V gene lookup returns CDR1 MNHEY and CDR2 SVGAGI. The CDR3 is CASSLKRGFYEQYF. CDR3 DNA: TGTGCCAGCAGTCTTAAGCGGGGTTTCTACGAGCAGTACTTC.

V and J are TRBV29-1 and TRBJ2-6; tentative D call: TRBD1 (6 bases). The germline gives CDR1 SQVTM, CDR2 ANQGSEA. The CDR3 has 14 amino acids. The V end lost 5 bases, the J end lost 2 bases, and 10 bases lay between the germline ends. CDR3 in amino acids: CSVLPGAGANVLTF. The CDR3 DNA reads TGCAGCGTTCTACCAGGGGCTGGGGCCAACGTCCTGACTTTC.

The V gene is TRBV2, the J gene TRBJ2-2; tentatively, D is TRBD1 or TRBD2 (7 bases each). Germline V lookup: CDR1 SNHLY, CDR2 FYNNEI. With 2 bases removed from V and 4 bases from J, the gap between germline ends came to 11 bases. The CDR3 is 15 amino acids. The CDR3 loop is CASSEQGGSTGELFF. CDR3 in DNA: TGTGCCAGCAGTGAACAGGGGGGGAGCACCGGGGAGCTGTTTTTT.

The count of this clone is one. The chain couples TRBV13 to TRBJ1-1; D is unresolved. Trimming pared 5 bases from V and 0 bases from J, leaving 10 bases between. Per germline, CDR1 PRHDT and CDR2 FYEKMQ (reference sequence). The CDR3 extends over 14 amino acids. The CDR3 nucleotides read TGTGCCAGCAGCACCCGAACAGTGAACACTGAAGCTTTCTTT. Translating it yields CASSTRTVNTEAFF.

As DNA, the CDR3 is TGCGCCAGCAGCACCCGGACAGGGTCCGACTATGGCTACACCTTC. Protein sequence: CASSTRTGSDYGYTF. This chain uses TRBV5-1 with TRBJ1-2, with 8 bases aligning to TRBD1. Trimming took 4 bases from V and 3 from J; bases not matched to a gene: 8. The germline gives CDR1 SGHRS, CDR2 YFSETQ. The CDR3 is made up of 15 amino acids. Full variable domain (outside the CDR3, taken from reference TRBV5-1 and TRBJ1-2): KAGVTQTPRYLIKTRGQQVTLSCSPISGHRSVSWYQQTPGQGLQFLFEYFSETQRNKGNFPGRFSGRQFSNSRSEMNVSTLELGDSALYLCASSTRTGSDYGYTFGSGTRLTVV.